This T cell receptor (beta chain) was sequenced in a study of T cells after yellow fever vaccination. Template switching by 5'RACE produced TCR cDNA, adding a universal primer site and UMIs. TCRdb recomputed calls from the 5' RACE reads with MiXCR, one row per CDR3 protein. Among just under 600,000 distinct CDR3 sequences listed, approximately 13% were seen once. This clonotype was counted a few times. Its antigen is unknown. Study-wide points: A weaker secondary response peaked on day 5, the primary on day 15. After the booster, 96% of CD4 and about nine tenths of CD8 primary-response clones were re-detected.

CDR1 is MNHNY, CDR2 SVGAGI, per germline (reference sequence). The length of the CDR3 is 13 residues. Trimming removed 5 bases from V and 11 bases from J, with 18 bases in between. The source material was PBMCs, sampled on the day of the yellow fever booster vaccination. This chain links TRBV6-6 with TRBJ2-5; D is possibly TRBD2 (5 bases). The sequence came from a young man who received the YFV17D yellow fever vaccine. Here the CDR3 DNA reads TGTGCCAGCAGTCCTGGTACTAGGGCTGTTCAGTACTTC. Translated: CASSPGTRAVQYF.